What follows describes a single T cell receptor beta chain. The data belong to a study of T cell responses to AZD1222 COVID-19 vaccine. Sequenced by immunoSEQ multiplex PCR; TCRdb stores in-frame clones only, minus some. The sample includes 180,000 or so clones, 93% of them seen just once. CDR1 and CDR2 (germline): ENHRY, SYGVKD. The V segment lost 0 bases and the J segment 2 bases; nucleotides outside the gene matches: 1. The CDR3 has 15 amino acids. The clonotype originates from an adult who received the AZD1222 COVID-19 vaccine. The specimen was peripheral blood, collected 28 days after the second AZD1222 dose. The chain joins TRBV10-3 to TRBJ2-1; 7 nucleotides match TRBD2. CDR3 residues: CAISESGGAYNEQFF. In nucleotides, the CDR3 is TGTGCCATCAGTGAGTCGGGGGGGGCCTACAATGAGCAGTTCTTC.